Presented here are 24 T cell receptor beta chains from one specimen sequenced in a study of early T cells in non-severe SARS-CoV-2 infection. TCRdb reprocessed the 5' RACE reads via MiXCR and lists one record per CDR3 protein. The repertoire holds about 42,000 distinct CDR3 sequences, with 7.1% as singletons. Sequenced sample: whole blood. Receptors originate from an adult who was a healthcare worker with PCR-confirmed SARS-CoV-2 infection or an uninfected control (not recorded which).

This clonotype has at least ten counts. The V call is TRBV14, the J call TRBJ1-6; 7 bases are a match to TRBD1. The J segment lost 6 bases and the V segment lost 1 base, leaving 3 bases of the junction unmatched. CDR3 size: 15 residues. Looked up from germline, CDR1 is SGHDN and CDR2 is FVKESK. The CDR3 here is CASSQGQGVNSPLHF. The CDR3 DNA is TGTGCCAGCAGCCAAGGACAGGGAGTTAATTCACCCCTCCACTTT.

This clonotype was seen at least ten times. The chain joins TRBV7-6 to TRBJ2-2; D not certain. The V end lost 1 base, the J end lost 7 bases, and 7 bases lay between the germline ends. Per germline, CDR1 SGHVS and CDR2 FNYEAQ. CDR3 size: 13 residues. The CDR3 loop is CASSLEGIGELFF. The DNA of the CDR3 is TGTGCCAGCAGCTTAGAAGGGATCGGGGAGCTGTTTTTT.

This clonotype was seen ten or more times. The chain employs TRBV9 and TRBJ2-7; D not resolved. The CDR3 covers 16 residues. The germline V gene encodes CDR1 SGDLS and CDR2 YYNGEE. The V gene lost 0 bases and the J gene lost 0 bases, with 13 bases spanning the gap. CDR3 protein: CASSVGPSGASYEQYF. For the CDR3, the DNA is TGTGCCAGCAGCGTAGGCCCATCGGGCGCCTCCTACGAGCAGTACTTC.

This clonotype was counted many times. This rearrangement joins TRBV11-2 to TRBJ1-1; 9 bases match TRBD1. V shed 3 bases and J 5 bases; nucleotides not matched to a gene: 10. Germline lookup yields CDR1 SGHAT and CDR2 FQNNGV. There are 16 residues in the CDR3. The CDR3 DNA is TGTGCCAGCAGCTTGCGGGACAGGGCCGATGGTACTGAAGCTTTCTTT. It yields the protein CASSLRDRADGTEAFF.

This clonotype was observed a handful of times. The gene calls are TRBV7-2 and TRBJ2-2; D call uncertain. This CDR3 region has 15 residues. In germline, CDR1 is SGHTA, CDR2 FQGNSA. The V end was cut by 7 bases, the J end by 0 bases, with 12 bases between. The CDR3 nucleotides are TGTGCCAGCACCACCCTGGCCGCGAACACCGGGGAGCTGTTTTTT. The encoded protein is CASTTLAANTGELFF. Using reference TRBV7-2 and TRBJ2-2 for the parts outside the CDR3, the full variable domain is GAGVSQSPSNKVTEKGKDVELRCDPISGHTALYWYRQSLGQGLEFLIYFQGNSAPDKSGLPSDRFSAERTGGSVSTLTIQRTQQEDSAVYLCASTTLAANTGELFFGEGSRLTVL.

V and J are TRBV7-2 and TRBJ2-3; no clear D. CDR3 length: 14 residues. Germline assignment: CDR1 SGHTA and CDR2 FQGNSA. The V end was cut by 1 base, the J end by 10 bases, with 15 bases between. The CDR3 DNA sequence: TGTGCCAGCAGCTTAGATAGCAGTTCTTCTGCGCAGTATTTT. Translating it yields CASSLDSSSSAQYF. Supplemented by reference TRBV7-2 and TRBJ2-3, the full variable domain reads GAGVSQSPSNKVTEKGKDVELRCDPISGHTALYWYRQSLGQGLEFLIYFQGNSAPDKSGLPSDRFSAERTGGSVSTLTIQRTQQEDSAVYLCASSLDSSSSAQYFGPGTRLTVL.

This clonotype was recorded many times. The V gene is TRBV4-1, the J gene TRBJ1-5; 7 bases map to TRBD1. The CDR3 consists of 15 residues. Germline loops: CDR1 MGHRA, CDR2 YSYEKL. V shed 4 bases and J 7 bases; nucleotides not matched to a gene: 10. The CDR3 spells CASSPGTGVGQPQHF. CDR3 DNA sequence: TGCGCCAGCAGCCCAGGAACAGGGGTTGGACAGCCCCAGCATTTT.

This clonotype has only a few counts. The chain uses TRBV6-1 and TRBJ2-7, with 9 nucleotides matching TRBD2. The CDR3 totals 16 residues. Trimming at V came to 6 bases and at J to 3 bases, leaving 12 bases not matched to a gene. Germline V gene data show CDR1 as MNHNS and CDR2 as SASEGT. Here the CDR3 DNA reads TGTGCCAGCAGGGAGGGGCCACTAGCGGGCTACTACGAGCAGTACTTC. Protein: CASREGPLAGYYEQYF.

This clonotype was seen only a few times. The chain employs TRBV4-3 and TRBJ2-7; TRBD1 agrees at 8 bases. The CDR3 extends over 15 amino acids. Germline lookup yields CDR1 LGHNA and CDR2 YSLEER. Trimming removed 1 base from V and 4 bases from J; junction bases left unmatched: 6. This CDR3 reads CASSQGIRGPYEQYF. CDR3 DNA: TGCGCCAGCAGCCAAGGGATCAGGGGGCCTTACGAGCAGTACTTC.

Points on this clonotype: Germline is not matched at one junction end, which may reflect a read error. The chain joins TRBV7-7 to TRBJ2-5; TRBD2 might be the D (6 bases). This CDR3 comprises 13 residues. CDR1 is SSHAT and CDR2 is FNYEAQ in the germline V gene (reference sequence). For the CDR3, the DNA is TGTGCTAGCAGCAGGAGGGTTGAAGAGACCCAGTACTTC. This sequence encodes CASSRRVEETQYF.

The chain uses TRBV28 and TRBJ2-7, with D unclear. This CDR3 has 15 amino acids. Per germline, CDR1 MDHEN and CDR2 SYDVKM. The V end was cut by 2 bases, the J end by 5 bases, with 16 bases between. In DNA, the CDR3 is TGTGCCAGCAGTTTAATACAGAATGGCTTCGACGAGCAGTACTTC. As protein: CASSLIQNGFDEQYF. The variable domain in full, with the rest retrieved from reference TRBV28 and TRBJ2-7, is DVKVTQSSRYLVKRTGEKVFLECVQDMDHENMFWYRQDPGLGLRLIYFSYDVKMKEKGDIPEGYSVSREKKERFSLILESASTNQTSMYLCASSLIQNGFDEQYFGPGTRLTVT.

The genes are TRBV5-1 and TRBJ2-4, with a tentative D call TRBD2 (5 bases). Germline-derived CDR1 and CDR2 are SGHRS and YFSETQ. Trimming cost V 2 bases and J 1 base, with 10 bases left between them. The CDR3 spans 15 residues. This chain's CDR3 is CASSFGSSAKNIQYF. DNA for the CDR3: TGCGCCAGCAGCTTTGGGTCTAGCGCCAAAAACATTCAGTACTTC. Filled out from reference TRBV5-1 and TRBJ2-4, the complete variable domain reads KAGVTQTPRYLIKTRGQQVTLSCSPISGHRSVSWYQQTPGQGLQFLFEYFSETQRNKGNFPGRFSGRQFSNSRSEMNVSTLELGDSALYLCASSFGSSAKNIQYFGAGTRLSVL.

V is TRBV3-1 and J is TRBJ1-6, with 10 bases lining up with TRBD1. The CDR3 contains 14 residues. Trimming removed 7 bases from V and 7 bases from J; junction bases left unmatched: 4. The germline V gene encodes CDR1 LGHDT and CDR2 YNNKEL (reference sequence). The CDR3 coding sequence is TGTGCCAGCACCCCGGGACAGGGGAATTCACCCCTCCACTTT. Translating gives CASTPGQGNSPLHF. Using reference TRBV3-1 and TRBJ1-6 for the parts outside the CDR3, the full variable domain is DTAVSQTPKYLVTQMGNDKSIKCEQNLGHDTMYWYKQDSKKFLKIMFSYNNKELIINETVPNRFSPKSPDKAHLNLHINSLELGDSAVYFCASTPGQGNSPLHFGNGTRLTVT.

This clonotype was seen ten or more times. This sequence joins TRBV6-5 and TRBJ1-6; no definite D call. V lost 2 bases and J 1 base, leaving 9 bases between the germline ends. The CDR3 runs 16 residues. CDR1 and CDR2 (germline): MNHEY, SVGAGI. The CDR3 sequence: CASSYGSLSYNSPLHF. CDR3 nucleotides: TGTGCCAGCAGTTACGGCAGTCTTTCCTATAATTCACCCCTCCACTTT.

This clonotype was counted between two and nine times. J is TRBJ2-7 and V is TRBV29-1; 7 nucleotides align to TRBD1. Germline CDR1 reads SQVTM; CDR2 reads ANQGSEA. The CDR3 runs to 14 residues. Germline trimming cut 7 bases from V and 4 bases from J; bases unmatched to any gene: 13. CDR3 residues: CSGGGAQGSYEQYF. The CDR3 coding sequence is TGCAGCGGTGGGGGTGCACAGGGGTCTTACGAGCAGTACTTC.

The sample holds many counts of this clonotype. The rearrangement links TRBV9 to TRBJ1-1; unclear D gene. Per germline, CDR1 SGDLS and CDR2 YYNGEE. This CDR3 region has 13 residues. V was pared by 0 bases and J by 5 bases, with 8 bases between. Written as DNA, the CDR3 is TGTGCCAGCAGCGTAGACGGGGATACTGAAGCTTTCTTT. Protein sequence: CASSVDGDTEAFF. Supplemented by reference TRBV9 and TRBJ1-1, the full variable domain reads DSGVTQTPKHLITATGQRVTLRCSPRSGDLSVYWYQQSLDQGLQFLIQYYNGEERAKGNILERFSAQQFPDLHSELNLSSLELGDSALYFCASSVDGDTEAFFGQGTRLTVV.

Concerning this clonotype: A much larger clone is a single base away; this may be a read error. The chain carries TRBV7-2 and TRBJ2-7; D unclear. The ends were cut back, 6 bases at V and 1 base at J, with 13 bases in the middle. There are 14 residues in the CDR3. From germline, CDR1 is SGHTA and CDR2 FQGNSA. CDR3 loop: CASSNGWASYEQYF. CDR3 bases: TGTGCCAGCAGTAACGGCTGGGCTTCCTACGAGCAGTACTTC.

The CDR3: CASSPGRSDTQYF. The CDR3 DNA sequence: TGTGCCAGCTCACCCGGGAGGTCAGATACGCAGTATTTT. The chain is built from TRBV18 and TRBJ2-3; 7 bases are shared with TRBD2. This CDR3 region has 13 residues. Germline CDR1 and CDR2: KGHSH and LQKENI. J lost 4 bases, V lost 3 bases, and 1 base had no gene match.

This clonotype was observed a handful of times. The chain joins TRBV21-1 to TRBJ1-2; TRBD1, the D gene given by the table, was not confirmed from the DNA. TRBV21-1 is described as a pseudogene. The CDR3 extends over 16 amino acids. CDR3 DNA: TGTGCCAGCAGCAGTCAACCAGGGGGCGCAGGCTATGGCTACACCTTC. This translates into CASSSQPGGAGYGYTF.

In its sample, this clonotype was seen once. This chain joins TRBV4-1 and TRBJ1-2; D remains unclear. CDR1 is MGHRA and CDR2 is YSYEKL in the germline V gene. The CDR3 is 19 amino acids. V was shortened by 2 bases and J by 1 base, with 23 bases between the two germline ends. Here the CDR3 DNA reads TGCGCCAGCAGCCAACAGATGACCGACTTTTACACCAATAACTATGGCTACACCTTC. Translation: CASSQQMTDFYTNNYGYTF.

The rearrangement uses TRBV3-1 and TRBJ2-7, with 12 bases lining up with TRBD2. Trimming at V came to 0 bases and at J to 3 bases, leaving 0 bases not matched to a gene. The CDR3 extends over 15 amino acids. The germline gives CDR1 LGHDT, CDR2 YNNKEL (reference sequence). DNA for the CDR3: TGTGCCAGCAGCCAAGAACTAGCGGGGGGCTACGAGCAGTACTTC. Residues: CASSQELAGGYEQYF.

This clonotype was counted once. The chain is built from TRBV5-6 and TRBJ2-1; 11 positions match TRBD1. From germline, CDR1 is SGHDT and CDR2 YYEEEE. Trimming cost V 4 bases and J 9 bases; bases outside gene matches: 6. The length of the CDR3 is 14 residues. The CDR3 protein is CASSRRDRGIEQFF. In DNA, the CDR3 is TGTGCCAGCAGCCGCCGGGACAGGGGGATTGAGCAGTTCTTC.

This clonotype showed up just a few times. The chain has TRBV27 and TRBJ1-5; D unclear. Germline V gene lookup returns CDR1 MNHEY and CDR2 SMNVEV (reference sequence). This CDR3 contains 14 residues. Trimming cost V 0 bases and J 3 bases, with 6 bases left between them. Written as DNA, the CDR3 is TGTGCCAGCAGTTTATCTAGGTACAATCAGCCCCAGCATTTT. Its translation: CASSLSRYNQPQHF.

In its sample, this clonotype was seen a few times. A junction boundary mismatches the germline segment, possibly from a read error. This rearrangement joins TRBV7-7 to TRBJ1-3, with TRBD1 matching 7 bases. The CDR3 is 15 amino acids. CDR1 and CDR2 (germline): SSHAT, FNYEAQ (reference sequence). The CDR3 coding sequence is TGTGCTAGCAGCCCATTGACAGGGTCAGGAAACACCATATATTTT. It encodes CASSPLTGSGNTIYF.